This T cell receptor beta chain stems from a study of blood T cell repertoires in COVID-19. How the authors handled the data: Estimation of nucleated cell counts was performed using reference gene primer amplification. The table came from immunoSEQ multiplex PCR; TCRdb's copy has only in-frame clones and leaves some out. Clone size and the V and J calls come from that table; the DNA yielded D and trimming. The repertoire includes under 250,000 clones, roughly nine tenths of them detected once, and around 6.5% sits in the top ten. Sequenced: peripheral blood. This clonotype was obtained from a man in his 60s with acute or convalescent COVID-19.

The CDR3 loop reads CASSPQAGMDYGYTF. The CDR3 bases are TGTGCCAGCTCACCACAGGCGGGTATGGACTATGGCTACACCTTC. J is TRBJ1-2 and V is TRBV18; no clear D. CDR3 size: 15 residues. Germline V gene sequence: CDR1 KGHSH, CDR2 LQKENI. The V end was cut by 1 base, the J end by 3 bases, with 12 bases between.